The 25 T cell receptor beta chains below were found in one sample sequenced in a study of shared clonotypes between healthy human individuals. Profiling relied on immunoSEQ multiplex PCR, and the TCRdb table lists in-frame clones only, not all of them. This sample has about 2.1 million clones, with 93% found just once. CD45RO-negative, CCR7-positively selected cells formed the naive CD8 fraction, excluding terminally differentiated effector memory CD45RA+ cells. Sequenced material: naive CD8+ T cells from PBMCs. The origin of the receptors is a man aged 18 to 35 in good health. Some clones in this sample may be carry-over from other donors' samples.

The chain uses TRBV18 and TRBJ2-5; no definite D call. Trimming removed 3 bases from V and 0 bases from J, with 5 bases in between. Germline V gene sequence: CDR1 KGHSH, CDR2 LQKENI. This CDR3 is 13 amino acids long. The CDR3 protein is CASSPGYQETQYF. The CDR3 nucleotides are TGTGCCAGCTCACCCGGCTACCAAGAGACCCAGTACTTC. The entire variable domain, with the rest obtained from reference TRBV18 and TRBJ2-5, is as follows: NAGVMQNPRHLVRRRGQEARLRCSPMKGHSHVYWYRQLPEEGLKFMVYLQKENIIDESGMPKERFSAEFPKEGPSILRIQQVVRGDSAAYFCASSPGYQETQYFGPGTRLLVL.

This chain uses TRBV5-6 with TRBJ1-1; D is unresolved. Trimming shortened V by 1 base and J by 0 bases, and 7 bases separated the two germline ends. There are 14 residues in the CDR3. Germline V gives CDR1 SGHDT, CDR2 YYEEEE. CDR3 sequence reads: CASSLWGVNTEAFF. The CDR3 region has the DNA TGTGCCAGCAGCTTGTGGGGAGTGAACACTGAAGCTTTCTTT.

The chain employs TRBV25-1 and TRBJ1-2; D perhaps matches TRBD1 (5 bases). Germline V CDR1 and CDR2: MGHDK, SYGVNS. This CDR3 is 12 amino acids long. The V and J ends lost 11 bases and 7 bases respectively, with 17 bases between them. The CDR3 DNA sequence: TGTGCCGCCTGGTCAGGGTTAATTGGCTACACCTTC. Translated, it gives CAAWSGLIGYTF.

The chain uses TRBV29-1 and TRBJ2-5; D remains unclear. The end of the DNA aligns better with TRBJ2-7, so the J call may be wrong. Germline V lookup: CDR1 SQVTM, CDR2 ANQGSEA. CDR3 length: 13 amino acids. The CDR3: CSVGPARLYEQYF. Written as DNA, the CDR3 is TGCAGCGTTGGGCCTGCCCGGCTCTACGAGCAGTACTTC.

The rearrangement links TRBV7-8 to TRBJ2-5, with a weak D call TRBD1 (5 bases). The CDR3 sequence is 13 residues long. From germline, CDR1 is SGHVS and CDR2 FQNEAQ. The V gene lost 5 bases and the J gene lost 5 bases, with 12 bases spanning the gap. In nucleotides, the CDR3 is TGTGCCAGCAGCAAATCTAGGGGCGAGACCCAGTACTTC. This sequence encodes CASSKSRGETQYF. Filled out from reference TRBV7-8 and TRBJ2-5, the complete variable domain reads GAGVSQSPRYKVAKRGQDVALRCDPISGHVSLFWYQQALGQGPEFLTYFQNEAQLDKSGLPSDRFFAERPEGSVSTLKIQRTQQEDSAVYLCASSKSRGETQYFGPGTRLLVL.

This clone was picked up one time. The rearrangement links TRBV27 to TRBJ2-7, with 7 positions matching TRBD1. This CDR3 has 16 residues. Looked up from germline, CDR1 is MNHEY and CDR2 is SMNVEV (reference sequence). V shed 0 bases and J 3 bases; nucleotides not matched to a gene: 8. The CDR3 spells CASSLSWGQRFYEQYF. CDR3 nucleotide sequence: TGTGCCAGCAGTTTATCTTGGGGACAGAGATTCTACGAGCAGTACTTC.

The chain has TRBV25-1 and TRBJ2-7; D gene uncertain. The CDR3 covers 14 residues. V was shortened by 11 bases and J by 3 bases, with 20 bases between the two germline ends. In germline, CDR1 is MGHDK, CDR2 SYGVNS. The DNA of the CDR3 is TGTGCCCGCTACCATAGGACGCCTTACTACGAGCAGTACTTC. Its protein product is CARYHRTPYYEQYF.

J is TRBJ2-7 and V is TRBV5-1, with D maybe TRBD1 (5 bases). The CDR3 sequence is 14 residues long. CDR1 and CDR2 (germline): SGHRS, YFSETQ. Trimming cost V 0 bases and J 4 bases, with 11 bases left between them. The CDR3 nucleotides read TGCGCCAGCAGCTTGGAGGCAGGGTGGTACGAGCAGTACTTC. Translated, it gives CASSLEAGWYEQYF.

The chain joins TRBV9 to TRBJ2-5; 7 nucleotides line up with TRBD1. This CDR3 contains 13 residues. Germline V gene sequence: CDR1 SGDLS, CDR2 YYNGEE. Losses at the gene ends were 2 bases for V and 5 bases for J; bases not matched to a gene: 3. CDR3 coding DNA: TGTGCCAGCAGCGTTAAACAGGGGGAGACCCAGTACTTC. Amino acids: CASSVKQGETQYF.

Notes on this clone: This same CDR3 is encoded by further DNA sequences in the sample. The rearrangement joins TRBV27 to TRBJ1-1, with unresolved D. Germline V gene data show CDR1 as MNHEY and CDR2 as SMNVEV (reference sequence). The CDR3 totals 13 residues. Deletions cut 3 bases from V and 2 bases from J, with 7 bases between. DNA for the CDR3: TGTGCCAGCAGTTTTTACGGAAACACTGAAGCTTTCTTT. Translating it yields CASSFYGNTEAFF.

The chain has TRBV4-1 and TRBJ2-2, with 7 bases matching TRBD2. The trim removed 0 bases at V and 1 base at J, leaving 8 bases unmatched. CDR3 length: 18 residues. Per the germline V gene, CDR1 is MGHRA and CDR2 is YSYEKL. The CDR3 loop reads CASSQDYYGLENTGELFF. Here the CDR3 DNA reads TGCGCCAGCAGCCAAGATTATTACGGACTAGAGAACACCGGGGAGCTGTTTTTT.

The chain recombines TRBV27 with TRBJ2-3; D is tentatively TRBD1 or TRBD2 (5 bases each). Germline CDR1 reads MNHEY; CDR2 reads SMNVEV (reference sequence). Trimming removed 5 bases from V and 6 bases from J, with 15 bases in between. The CDR3 sequence is 14 residues long. CDR3 sequence reads: CASSTDPGLDTQYF. CDR3 nucleotides: TGTGCCAGCAGTACGGATCCGGGGCTGGATACGCAGTATTTT.

The genes are TRBV5-6 and TRBJ2-1; 10 bases agree with TRBD1. The ends lost 2 bases at V and 9 bases at J; junction bases unmatched: 5. This CDR3 comprises 14 residues. Germline CDR1 SGHDT, CDR2 YYEEEE. In DNA form, the CDR3 reads TGTGCCAGCAGCTTAGGGACAGGGGTTTTTGAGCAGTTCTTC. This translates into CASSLGTGVFEQFF.

This sequence joins TRBV6-5 and TRBJ1-1, with D tentatively TRBD1 (5 bases). Per germline, CDR1 MNHEY and CDR2 SVGAGI. The CDR3 totals 15 residues. The V end was cut by 6 bases, the J end by 5 bases, with 19 bases between. CDR3 coding DNA: TGTGCCAGCAGCAAAACGCCCGGTTGGGGGACTGAAGCTTTCTTT. Its protein product is CASSKTPGWGTEAFF.

On this clone: This sample also contains other DNA sequences that code for the same CDR3. The chain is built from TRBV19 and TRBJ2-1; D not certain. Germline values: CDR1 LNHDA, CDR2 SQIVND (reference sequence). Trimming left V 4 bases short and J 6 bases short, with 1 base between. CDR3 length: 10 residues. The CDR3: CASSSNEQFF. The CDR3 DNA reads TGTGCCAGTAGTAGCAATGAGCAGTTCTTC.

This rearrangement joins TRBV5-4 to TRBJ2-7; TRBD1 might be the D (5 bases). The ends were cut back, 1 base at V and 2 bases at J, with 10 bases in the middle. In germline, CDR1 is SGHNT, CDR2 YYREEE (reference sequence). The CDR3 length is 14 residues. The CDR3 loop is CASSLRGLAYEQYF. CDR3 DNA sequence: TGTGCCAGCAGCTTGAGGGGCCTCGCCTACGAGCAGTACTTC.

The V and J genes are TRBV5-1 and TRBJ2-5; D may be TRBD1 (6 bases). The J call is in doubt because the DNA end fits TRBJ2-7 better. Germline CDR1 SGHRS, CDR2 YFSETQ. The CDR3 runs to 15 residues. The chain's CDR3 is CASSLALGADYEQYF. The CDR3 DNA is TGCGCCAGCAGCTTGGCTCTGGGGGCGGACTACGAGCAGTACTTC.

The chain combines TRBV7-8 with TRBJ1-1; no definite D call. Germline V CDR1 and CDR2: SGHVS, FQNEAQ. The V end lost 2 bases, the J end lost 1 base, and 5 bases lay between the germline ends. The CDR3 contains 13 residues. The CDR3 nucleotides are TGTGCCAGCAGCTTATGGGAGAACACTGAAGCTTTCTTT. Its translation: CASSLWENTEAFF.

The genes are TRBV27 and TRBJ1-1; perhaps TRBD1 as D (6 bases). The germline V gene encodes CDR1 MNHEY and CDR2 SMNVEV (reference sequence). V gave up 0 bases and J gave up 7 bases, with 15 bases separating them. This CDR3 comprises 15 residues. The CDR3 loop is CASSLSTEGGLEAFF. For the CDR3, the DNA is TGTGCCAGCAGTTTATCTACCGAGGGGGGGCTTGAAGCTTTCTTT.

The chain recombines TRBV7-6 with TRBJ2-7; TRBD2 matches at 11 bases. V trimming: 1 base; J trimming: 7 bases; junction bases outside the gene matches: 9. The CDR3 extends over 16 amino acids. Germline V gives CDR1 SGHVS, CDR2 FNYEAQ. The CDR3 nucleotides are TGTGCCAGCAGCTTAGTGATAGCGGGAGGGGTAGGAGAGCAGTACTTC. It codes for CASSLVIAGGVGEQYF.

The gene calls are TRBV5-1 and TRBJ2-1, with 8 nucleotides matching TRBD2. With V trimmed by 3 bases and J by 7 bases, 9 bases remained unmatched. The CDR3 runs 15 residues. Germline CDR1 and CDR2: SGHRS and YFSETQ. The CDR3 region is CASSWGRGLDNEQFF. CDR3 sequence (DNA): TGCGCCAGCAGCTGGGGTAGGGGACTAGATAATGAGCAGTTCTTC.

The chain is built from TRBV29-1 and TRBJ2-7; 7 bases match TRBD2. The CDR3 contains 11 residues. Germline lookup yields CDR1 SQVTM and CDR2 ANQGSEA. The CDR3 nucleotides read TGCGGGGCACTAGCGACATACGAGCAGTACTTC. This gives the protein CGALATYEQYF.

The rearrangement joins TRBV9 to TRBJ2-7; D remains ambiguous. The germline CDR1 and CDR2 sequences are SGDLS and YYNGEE. The CDR3 spans 15 residues. Trimming cost V 4 bases and J 7 bases, with 21 bases left between them. CDR3 amino acids: CASSPERLAPGEQYF. The CDR3 DNA reads as TGTGCCAGCAGCCCGGAGAGGCTTGCCCCCGGGGAGCAGTACTTC.

J is TRBJ2-7 and V is TRBV4-1; TRBD1 agrees at 11 bases. This CDR3 has 15 amino acids. Germline assignment: CDR1 MGHRA and CDR2 YSYEKL. Losses at the gene ends were 1 base for V and 6 bases for J; bases not matched to a gene: 5. The CDR3 DNA sequence: TGCGCCAGCAGCCAAGGCCCCGGGACAGGGGGCGAGCAGTACTTC. It encodes CASSQGPGTGGEQYF.

The rearrangement links TRBV7-9 to TRBJ2-1; 7 bases align to TRBD2. The V gene end was trimmed by 5 bases and the J gene end by 12 bases; junction bases not matched to a gene: 19. This CDR3 is 16 amino acids long. Germline lookup yields CDR1 SEHNR and CDR2 FQNEAQ (reference sequence). The CDR3: CASSPPSRLAGRGQFF. In nucleotides, the CDR3 is TGTGCCAGCAGCCCCCCCTCCAGACTAGCTGGGCGAGGGCAGTTCTTC.